A single sample gave rise to the 25 T cell receptor beta chains below, sequenced in a study of blood T cell repertoires in COVID-19. TCRdb's copy holds only in-frame clones and misses some; the assay was immunoSEQ multiplex PCR. The table shows roughly 8,000 clones, with more than 75% occurring only once. Sequencing input: peripheral blood. The receptors shown here come from a woman aged 55-70 years with active COVID-19.

This sequence joins TRBV25-1 and TRBJ1-6; D is unresolved. The CDR3 spans 13 residues. V was clipped by 1 base and J by 10 bases, with 8 bases between them. Germline lookup yields CDR1 MGHDK and CDR2 SYGVNS. CDR3 region: CASSESWPSPLHF. For the CDR3, the DNA is TGTGCCAGCAGTGAATCTTGGCCCTCACCCCTCCACTTT.

V and J are TRBV4-1 and TRBJ1-3; maybe TRBD1 (5 bases). The germline V gene encodes CDR1 MGHRA and CDR2 YSYEKL. The CDR3 extends over 18 amino acids. The germline V and J ends were trimmed by 0 bases and 0 bases, with 15 bases remaining between them. The CDR3 DNA is TGCGCCAGCAGCCAAGACGATCCGGGGGTGATCTCTGGAAACACCATATATTTT. It yields the protein CASSQDDPGVISGNTIYF.

The chain links TRBV30 to TRBJ1-6; 8 bases match TRBD1. The CDR3 covers 13 residues. Unmatched junction bases numbered 5, after V lost 7 bases and J lost 6 bases. Germline lookup yields CDR1 GTSNPN and CDR2 SVGIG (reference sequence). The CDR3: CASQGGTNSPLHF. The CDR3 DNA reads as TGTGCCTCACAGGGGGGGACTAATTCACCCCTCCACTTT. The full variable domain, with the rest looked up from reference TRBV30 and TRBJ1-6, is SQTIHQWPATLVQPVGSPLSLECTVEGTSNPNLYWYRQAAGRGLQLLFYSVGIGQISSEVPQNLSASRPQDRQFILSSKKLLLSDSGFYLCASQGGTNSPLHFGNGTRLTVT.

Only one count was recorded for this clone. The chain combines TRBV5-8 with TRBJ1-3, with D perhaps matching TRBD1 (6 bases). From germline, CDR1 is SGHTS and CDR2 YDEGEE. The CDR3 consists of 16 residues. The V end lost 4 bases, the J end lost 4 bases, and 18 bases lay between the germline ends. CDR3 in DNA: TGTGCCAGCAGCCCGCGGCTCACAGGGTACGGAAACACCATATATTTT. It encodes CASSPRLTGYGNTIYF.

This clone was recorded once. The CDR3 loop reads CASSPGGQGLGYEQYF. As DNA, the CDR3 is TGTGCCAGCAGCCCAGGGGGGCAGGGTCTCGGATACGAGCAGTACTTC. The chain couples TRBV7-6 to TRBJ2-7, with TRBD1 as a possible D gene (7 bases). Germline CDR1 reads SGHVS; CDR2 reads FNYEAQ. V was clipped by 5 bases and J by 4 bases, with 21 bases between them. The CDR3 has 16 residues. Drawing the rest from reference TRBV7-6 and TRBJ2-7, the complete variable domain is GAGVSQSPRYKVTKRGQDVALRCDPISGHVSLYWYRQALGQGPEFLTYFNYEAQQDKSGLPNDRFSAERPEGSISTLTIQRTEQRDSAMYRCASSPGGQGLGYEQYFGPGTRLTVT.

The V gene is TRBV9, the J gene TRBJ2-7, with 9 bases that match TRBD2. This CDR3 has 15 amino acids. From germline, CDR1 is SGDLS and CDR2 YYNGEE. Unmatched junction bases numbered 10, after V lost 3 bases and J lost 6 bases. In DNA, the CDR3 is TGTGCCAGCAGCGCTAGCGGGACCCGAACCAGCGAGCAGTACTTC. Translating gives CASSASGTRTSEQYF. Combining the CDR3 with reference TRBV9 and TRBJ2-7 gives the whole variable domain DSGVTQTPKHLITATGQRVTLRCSPRSGDLSVYWYQQSLDQGLQFLIQYYNGEERAKGNILERFSAQQFPDLHSELNLSSLELGDSALYFCASSASGTRTSEQYFGPGTRLTVT.

The chain's CDR3 is CASSFRRGGATDTQYF. In DNA form, the CDR3 reads TGTGCCAGCAGCTTCCGTCGCGGGGGGGCCACAGATACGCAGTATTTT. This chain uses TRBV7-2 with TRBJ2-3, with 9 bases that match TRBD2. Unmatched junction bases numbered 6, after V lost 3 bases and J lost 2 bases. Germline-derived CDR1 and CDR2 are SGHTA and FQGNSA. The CDR3 is made up of 16 amino acids. Looking up the rest from reference TRBV7-2 and TRBJ2-3 gives the full variable domain: GAGVSQSPSNKVTEKGKDVELRCDPISGHTALYWYRQSLGQGLEFLIYFQGNSAPDKSGLPSDRFSAERTGGSVSTLTIQRTQQEDSAVYLCASSFRRGGATDTQYFGPGTRLTVL.

The chain uses TRBV7-2 and TRBJ1-1; D is perhaps TRBD1 (5 bases). Trimming took off 8 bases at V and 5 bases at J, with 15 bases between the two ends. Germline-derived CDR1 and CDR2 are SGHTA and FQGNSA. This CDR3 has 13 amino acids. CDR3 sequence (DNA): TGTGCCAGCTCGCTGCAGGGATTGACTGAAGCTTTCTTT. This encodes CASSLQGLTEAFF.

V and J are TRBV12-3 or TRBV12-4 and TRBJ1-1; D not resolved. The CDR3 loop spans 13 amino acids. The V end was cut by 2 bases, the J end by 7 bases, with 11 bases between. Here the CDR3 reads CASSLSGVGEAFF. In DNA, the CDR3 is TGTGCCAGCAGTTTATCGGGAGTCGGTGAAGCTTTCTTT.

The genes are TRBV6-5 and TRBJ2-1; D is perhaps TRBD2 (6 bases). Germline loops: CDR1 MNHEY, CDR2 SVGAGI. This CDR3 is built from 15 residues. Between the trimmed V and J ends, which lost 9 bases and 2 bases, there was a span of 17 bases. CDR3 in DNA: TGTGCCAGTGTCGGAGAGGGCGGGGCCTACAATGAGCAGTTCTTC. Protein: CASVGEGGAYNEQFF.

The V call is TRBV30, the J call TRBJ1-2, with 8 bases that match TRBD1. Germline V lookup: CDR1 GTSNPN, CDR2 SVGIG (reference sequence). CDR3 size: 13 residues. The V segment lost 4 bases and the J segment 8 bases; nucleotides outside the gene matches: 9. The CDR3 DNA is TGTGCCTGGAACCTGGACAGGGCTCACGGCTACACCTTC. This translates into CAWNLDRAHGYTF.

J is TRBJ1-5 and V is TRBV24-1; D ambiguous. The CDR3 spans 13 residues. V was trimmed by 7 bases and J by 2 bases, leaving 8 bases between them. CDR1 and CDR2 (germline): KGHDR, SFDVKD. CDR3 amino acids: CATSVAGNQPQHF. In DNA, the CDR3 is TGTGCCACCAGCGTTGCGGGCAATCAGCCCCAGCATTTT.

The gene calls are TRBV4-1 and TRBJ1-4, with 11 bases matching TRBD1. V shed 6 bases and J 10 bases; nucleotides not matched to a gene: 10. CDR3 length equals 15 residues. CDR1 MGHRA and CDR2 YSYEKL come from the germline V gene. Written as DNA, the CDR3 is TGCGCCAGCAGTCCGCGGACAGGGGGCGGTGGAAAACTGTTTTTT. Encoded protein: CASSPRTGGGGKLFF.

This sequence joins TRBV25-1 and TRBJ2-3, with 8 bases aligning to TRBD1. V lost 4 bases to trimming and J lost 2 bases; unmatched junction nucleotides: 5. This CDR3 contains 15 residues. CDR1 is MGHDK, CDR2 SYGVNS, per germline. The CDR3 spells CASSGRTGYTDTQYF. The CDR3 nucleotides read TGTGCCAGCAGTGGGCGGACAGGGTACACAGATACGCAGTATTTT. The whole variable domain, remainder taken from reference TRBV25-1 and TRBJ2-3, is EADIYQTPRYLVIGTGKKITLECSQTMGHDKMYWYQQDPGMELHLIHYSYGVNSTEKGDLSSESTVSRIRTEHFPLTLESARPSHTSQYLCASSGRTGYTDTQYFGPGTRLTVL.

This clone turned up a few times. For the CDR3, the DNA is TGTGCCAGCAGTGGACAGGGAGGGGACACCGGGGAGCTGTTTTTT. This encodes CASSGQGGDTGELFF. The chain has TRBV7-7 and TRBJ2-2, with TRBD1 as a possible D gene (8 bases). V shed 6 bases and J shed 3 bases, with 14 bases lying between them. Germline CDR1 reads SSHAT; CDR2 reads FNYEAQ (reference sequence). The length of the CDR3 is 15 residues.

The rearrangement uses TRBV5-1 and TRBJ1-1, with TRBD1 as a possible D gene (5 bases). The CDR3 length is 14 residues. Germline V lookup: CDR1 SGHRS, CDR2 YFSETQ. Trimming shortened V by 0 bases and J by 1 base, and 7 bases separated the two germline ends. The CDR3 nucleotides read TGCGCCAGCAGCTTGGAGACAGCGAACACTGAAGCTTTCTTT. It translates to CASSLETANTEAFF.

V and J are TRBV9 and TRBJ1-1; no clear D. Germline V gives CDR1 SGDLS, CDR2 YYNGEE. The V gene lost 4 bases and the J gene lost 4 bases, with 8 bases spanning the gap. The CDR3 length is 12 residues. The chain's CDR3 is CASSLSGTEAFF. The CDR3 DNA sequence: TGTGCCAGCAGCCTCTCGGGCACTGAAGCTTTCTTT.

The CDR3 DNA reads TGTGCCAGCAGCTTAGTGGGGATCGGGAGTGGAGCCTACGAGCAGTACTTC. Amino acids: CASSLVGIGSGAYEQYF. The rearrangement links TRBV7-2 to TRBJ2-7, with D possibly being TRBD2 (6 bases). From germline, CDR1 is SGHTA and CDR2 FQGNSA. V was shortened by 1 base and J by 2 bases, with 18 bases between the two germline ends. CDR3 length equals 17 residues.

This chain links TRBV18 with TRBJ2-3; D is perhaps TRBD1 (6 bases). This CDR3 contains 15 residues. V gave up 4 bases and J gave up 2 bases, with 13 bases separating them. Looked up from germline, CDR1 is KGHSH and CDR2 is LQKENI. CDR3 nucleotide sequence: TGTGCCAGCTCACTCGGGGCAGGGGCCACAGATACGCAGTATTTT. Translation: CASSLGAGATDTQYF.

The chain employs TRBV20-1 and TRBJ1-5; D not resolved. Trimming took 6 bases from V and 5 from J, leaving 8 bases between them. CDR1 DFQATT and CDR2 SNEGSKA come from the germline V gene (reference sequence). The CDR3 covers 11 residues. The CDR3 loop is CSASQDQPQHF. For the CDR3, the DNA is TGCAGTGCGTCTCAGGATCAGCCCCAGCATTTT.

The chain carries TRBV11-2 and TRBJ1-2; no reliable D call. The CDR3 is made up of 13 amino acids. In germline, CDR1 is SGHAT, CDR2 FQNNGV. V lost 1 base and J lost 8, with 11 bases in between. The CDR3 sequence is CASSLGLGGGYTF. The CDR3 DNA sequence: TGTGCCAGCAGCTTAGGTTTGGGAGGGGGCTACACCTTC.

CDR3 amino acids: CASSFIERGNQPQHF. Here the CDR3 DNA reads TGTGCCAGCAGCTTTATTGAGCGGGGCAATCAGCCCCAGCATTTT. The chain carries TRBV7-2 and TRBJ1-5; D is uncertain. The V gene lost 3 bases and the J gene lost 2 bases, with 11 bases spanning the gap. CDR1 and CDR2 (germline): SGHTA, FQGNSA. The CDR3 loop spans 15 amino acids.

The rearrangement uses TRBV5-1 and TRBJ1-4; a weak D match, TRBD1 (6 bases). CDR1 is SGHRS and CDR2 is YFSETQ in the germline V gene. V lost 3 bases and J lost 5, with 11 bases in between. This CDR3 comprises 14 residues. This CDR3 reads CASSSGQSNEKLFF. The CDR3 nucleotides read TGCGCCAGCAGCTCGGGACAATCCAATGAAAAACTGTTTTTT.

This clone was seen only once. This chain connects TRBV30 to TRBJ1-4, with D maybe TRBD1 (5 bases). The germline V gene has CDR1 GTSNPN and CDR2 SVGIG (reference sequence). The V gene lost 0 bases and the J gene lost 7 bases, with 12 bases spanning the gap. The CDR3 consists of 14 residues. The CDR3: CAWSVRGTGEKLFF. The CDR3 bases are TGTGCCTGGAGTGTACGGGGGACCGGTGAAAAACTGTTTTTT.

This rearrangement joins TRBV28 to TRBJ2-7, with TRBD1 as a possible D gene (5 bases). This CDR3 region has 13 residues. From germline, CDR1 is MDHEN and CDR2 SYDVKM. V gave up 4 bases and J gave up 2 bases, with 9 bases separating them. The CDR3 region is CASSWGRPYEQYF. In nucleotides, the CDR3 is TGTGCCAGCAGTTGGGGCAGACCCTACGAGCAGTACTTC.